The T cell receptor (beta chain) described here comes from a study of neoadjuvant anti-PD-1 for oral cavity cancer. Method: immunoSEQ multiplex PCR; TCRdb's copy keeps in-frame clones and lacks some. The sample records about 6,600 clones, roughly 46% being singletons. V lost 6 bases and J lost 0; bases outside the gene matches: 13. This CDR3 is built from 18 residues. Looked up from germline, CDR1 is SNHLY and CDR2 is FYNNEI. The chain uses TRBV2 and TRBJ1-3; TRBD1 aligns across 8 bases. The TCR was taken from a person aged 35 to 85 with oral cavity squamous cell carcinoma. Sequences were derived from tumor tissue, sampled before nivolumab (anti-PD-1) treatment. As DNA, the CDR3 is TGTGCCAGCAGGCCCCGGGACAGGCCTTATAGCTCTGGAAACACCATATATTTT. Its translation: CASRPRDRPYSSGNTIYF.